This record covers a single TCR beta chain. This record belongs to a study of OX40 agonist ivuxolimab in advanced cancers. Overall study context: At under 85% male, the cohort had a mean age of approximately 60 years, ranging from roughly 23 to 80.

The protocol was immunoSEQ multiplex PCR, while the TCRdb copy is restricted to in-frame clones and leaves out a portion. The sample includes some 80,000 clones, 89% of them seen just once. The sequence derives from an adult with an advanced solid tumor such as melanoma, head and neck, liver or kidney cancer. Source: CD4+ or CD8+ T cells sorted from blood, taken in a trial of the OX40 agonist ivuxolimab.

CDR3 amino acids: CASSLEGAGYSPLHF. CDR3 in DNA: TGTGCCAGCAGTTTAGAAGGGGCAGGATATTCACCCCTCCACTTT. V gene TRBV27 combines with J gene TRBJ1-6; TRBD1 is a possible D gene (5 bases). The germline V and J ends were trimmed by 2 bases and 8 bases, with 13 bases remaining between them. The CDR3 sequence is 15 residues long. Per germline, CDR1 MNHEY and CDR2 SMNVEV (reference sequence).